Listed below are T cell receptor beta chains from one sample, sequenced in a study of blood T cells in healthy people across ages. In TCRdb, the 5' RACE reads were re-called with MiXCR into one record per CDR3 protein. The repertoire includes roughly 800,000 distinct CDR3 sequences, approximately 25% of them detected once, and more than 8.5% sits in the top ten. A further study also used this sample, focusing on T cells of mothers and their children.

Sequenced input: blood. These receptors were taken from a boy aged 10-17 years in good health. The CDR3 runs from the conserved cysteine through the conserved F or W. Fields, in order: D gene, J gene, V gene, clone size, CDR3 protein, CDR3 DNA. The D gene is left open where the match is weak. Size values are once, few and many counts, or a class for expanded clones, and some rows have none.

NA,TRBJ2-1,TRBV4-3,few,CASSPTVGGQYNEQFF,TGCGCCAGCAGCCCTACTGTCGGGGGGCAGTACAATGAGCAGTTCTTC
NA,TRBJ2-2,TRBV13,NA,CASSLRAGTGELFF,TGTGCCAGCAGCTTGCGAGCGGGCACCGGGGAGCTGTTTTTT
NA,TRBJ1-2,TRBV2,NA,CASSEIPVNYGYTF,TGTGCCAGCAGTGAAATTCCAGTCAACTATGGCTACACCTTC
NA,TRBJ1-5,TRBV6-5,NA,CASSPRGSGGPQHF,TGTGCCAGCAGTCCTCGGGGGAGCGGGGGGCCCCAGCATTTT
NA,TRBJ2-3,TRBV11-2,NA,CASSLGLQADTQYF,TGTGCCAGCAGCTTGGGTCTCCAGGCAGATACGCAGTATTTT
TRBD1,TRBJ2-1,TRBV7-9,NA,CAKHPLRQGTQIPNNEQFF,TGTGCCAAACACCCCCTTAGACAGGGTACACAAATACCGAACAATGAGCAGTTCTTC
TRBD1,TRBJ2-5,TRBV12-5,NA,CASGLGDRGGETQYF,TGTGCTAGTGGTTTGGGGGACAGGGGAGGAGAGACCCAGTACTTC
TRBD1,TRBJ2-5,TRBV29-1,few,CSVEIRGETQYF,TGCAGCGTTGAGATCAGGGGGGAGACCCAGTACTTC
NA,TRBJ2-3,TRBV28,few,CASSLSGGLVDTQYF,TGTGCCAGCAGTTTAAGTGGAGGGCTTGTAGATACGCAGTATTTT
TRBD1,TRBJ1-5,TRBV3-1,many,CASSQGQGHQPQHF,TGTGCCAGCAGCCAGGGACAGGGGCATCAGCCCCAGCATTTT
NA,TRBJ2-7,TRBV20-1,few,CSASRQSSYEQYF,TGCAGTGCTAGTAGACAGAGCTCCTACGAGCAGTACTTC
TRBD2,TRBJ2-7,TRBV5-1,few,CASSPKTSGSASEQYF,TGCGCCAGCAGCCCAAAGACTAGCGGGAGTGCTTCCGAGCAGTACTTC
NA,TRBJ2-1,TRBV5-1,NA,CASSLVVAGSNNEQFF,TGCGCCAGCAGCTTGGTTGTGGCGGGAAGTAACAATGAGCAGTTCTTC
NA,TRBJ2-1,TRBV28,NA,CASSLYIQAFSYNEQFF,TGTGCCAGCAGTTTATATATACAGGCCTTCTCCTACAATGAGCAGTTCTTC
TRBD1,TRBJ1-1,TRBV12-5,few,CASGPGQGRSPEAFF,TGTGCTAGTGGTCCCGGACAGGGACGTTCCCCTGAAGCTTTCTTT
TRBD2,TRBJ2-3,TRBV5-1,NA,CASSIGLAGVGDTQYF,TGCGCCAGCAGCATAGGACTAGCGGGAGTGGGAGATACGCAGTATTTT